A selection of T cell receptor beta chains follows, all from one sample in a study of blood T cell repertoires in COVID-19. Repertoires were generated with immunoSEQ multiplex PCR, while TCRdb's copy carries only in-frame clones and drops some. The sample has a few hundred thousand clones; approximately 89% are singletons. The sequenced material came from PBMCs or T cells enriched from blood (not recorded which). All receptors derive from a woman between 35 and 50 years old with acute COVID-19. The CDR3 runs from the conserved cysteine through the conserved F or W. The D gene is left open where the match is weak. Clone sizes are given selectively: once, few, many, or a class where the clone is expanded.

. | 15 | TRBJ1-6 | TRBV28 | TRBD1 | TGTGCCAGCAGTTTGGAGACAGGGTATAATTCACCCCTCCACTTT | CASSLETGYNSPLHF
. | 13 | TRBJ2-5 | TRBV21-1 | . | TGTGCCAGCAGCAAAGACAGGGTCGAGACCCAGTACTTC | CASSKDRVETQYF
. | 16 | TRBJ2-1 | TRBV7-8 | TRBD2 | TGTGCCAGCAGCTTAGTGTCTAGCGGAGGGTACAATGAGCAGTTCTTC | CASSLVSSGGYNEQFF
. | 15 | TRBJ2-3 | TRBV7-7 | . | TGTGCTAGCAGCTTTGGAGATTCCGTCACAGATACGCAGTATTTT | CASSFGDSVTDTQYF
. | 14 | TRBJ2-7 | TRBV7-9 | . | TGTGCCAGCAGCCCCGAGCCGGGCTCCTACGAGCAGTACTTC | CASSPEPGSYEQYF
. | 19 | TRBJ2-1 | TRBV19 | TRBD2 | TGTGCCAGTAGTATAGATGGCCCGAGGGGAGGGCCGGGGTACAATGAGCAGTTCTTC | CASSIDGPRGGPGYNEQFF
. | 13 | TRBJ1-5 | TRBV7-3 | . | TGTGCCACCTCGGCGGGGCCTAATCAGCCCCAGCATTTT | CATSAGPNQPQHF
. | 14 | TRBJ1-2 | TRBV18 | . | TGTGCCAGCTCACCACCCGAGAGAATCTATGGCTACACCTTC | CASSPPERIYGYTF
. | 14 | TRBJ1-1 | TRBV6-4 | . | TGTGCCAGCAGTGCCGAACCTATGAACACTGAAGCTTTCTTT | CASSAEPMNTEAFF
. | 17 | TRBJ2-5 | TRBV5-1 | TRBD2 | TGCGCCAGCAGCCCTTCGACTAGCGCCCCTCTTGAAGAGACCCAGTACTTC | CASSPSTSAPLEETQYF
. | 15 | TRBJ1-5 | TRBV3-1/TRBV3-2 | . | TGTGCCAGCAGCCAAGACAGGGTCGGCAATCAGCCCCAGCATTTT | CASSQDRVGNQPQHF
. | 15 | TRBJ1-4 | TRBV7-9 | . | TGTGCCAGCAGCACCGGGCGGGGTGCCAGCGAAAAACTGTTTTTT | CASSTGRGASEKLFF
once | 16 | TRBJ1-3 | TRBV5-4 | . | TGTGCCAGCAGCTTGATAATGGCAGGTGCTGGAAACACCATATATTTT | CASSLIMAGAGNTIYF
. | 14 | TRBJ1-6 | TRBV18 | . | TGTGCCAGCTCACCCACCGGCCGGGATTCACCCCTCCACTTT | CASSPTGRDSPLHF
. | 15 | TRBJ2-3 | TRBV7-2 | . | TGTGCCAGCAGCCCGGAGGGATCAAGCACAGATACGCAGTATTTT | CASSPEGSSTDTQYF
. | 13 | TRBJ2-3 | TRBV18 | . | TGTGCCAGCTCGTGGGAGGCCACAGATACGCAGTATTTT | CASSWEATDTQYF